This entry lists 32 T cell receptor beta chains sequenced from one sample in a study of pediatric ulcerative colitis. Data came from immunoSEQ multiplex PCR; TCRdb stores just in-frame clones and leaves some out. Altogether tens of thousands of clones are present, 75% to 85% being singletons, with the ten largest covering around 5.2%. The specimen was blood. The receptors originated from a boy between 10 and 17 years old with moderate ulcerative colitis.

The sample holds one count of this clone. The chain couples TRBV4-1 to TRBJ2-2; D is perhaps TRBD2 (5 bases). Per germline, CDR1 MGHRA and CDR2 YSYEKL. The CDR3 is made up of 16 amino acids. Trimming left V 5 bases short and J 7 bases short, with 20 bases between. The CDR3 DNA reads TGCGCCAGCAGCTTCAAACTCGGACTGGAGAGCGGGGAGCTGTTTTTT. This sequence encodes CASSFKLGLESGELFF.

The genes are TRBV6-1 and TRBJ2-7; TRBD1 matches at 7 bases. This CDR3 region has 13 residues. J gave up 3 bases and V 6 bases, and 5 bases lay outside the gene matches. Germline V gene data show CDR1 as MNHNS and CDR2 as SASEGT. The CDR3 loop reads CASSWDSNYEQYF. CDR3 in DNA: TGTGCCAGCAGCTGGGACAGCAACTACGAGCAGTACTTC.

The chain recombines TRBV29-1 with TRBJ2-4; weak D call: TRBD1 (6 bases). Between the trimmed V and J ends, which lost 7 bases and 3 bases, there was a span of 10 bases. CDR3 length equals 12 residues. The germline V gene encodes CDR1 SQVTM and CDR2 ANQGSEA. The CDR3: CSARTDKNIQYF. The CDR3 region has the DNA TGCAGCGCCCGGACAGACAAAAACATTCAGTACTTC.

V and J are TRBV7-2 and TRBJ1-1; a weak D match, TRBD1 (6 bases). V dropped 4 bases and J dropped 0 bases, with 9 bases sitting between them. The V gene's germline CDR1 is SGHTA and CDR2 FQGNSA. This CDR3 has 14 amino acids. CDR3 loop: CASSYRQVNTEAFF. The CDR3 bases are TGTGCCAGCAGCTACAGACAGGTGAACACTGAAGCTTTCTTT.

The rearrangement joins TRBV4-3 to TRBJ1-1; D remains unclear. Trimming shortened V by 5 bases and J by 1 base, and 14 bases separated the two germline ends. Looked up from germline, CDR1 is LGHNA and CDR2 is YSLEER. This CDR3 contains 15 residues. The CDR3 region has the DNA TGCGCCAGCAGCACATCCTCGGCCGCGAACACTGAAGCTTTCTTT. Translating it yields CASSTSSAANTEAFF.

The chain links TRBV14 to TRBJ1-4; 8 bases fit TRBD1. V trimming: 4 bases; J trimming: 8 bases; junction bases outside the gene matches: 9. This CDR3 has 15 amino acids. Germline V gene sequence: CDR1 SGHDN, CDR2 FVKESK. The CDR3 loop is CASSRTGGNREKLFF. In DNA, the CDR3 is TGTGCCAGCAGCCGAACAGGGGGGAATCGGGAAAAACTGTTTTTT.

V usage is TRBV5-1 and J usage is TRBJ2-7; 7 bases are shared with TRBD1. Germline V gene lookup returns CDR1 SGHRS and CDR2 YFSETQ. Trimming at V came to 3 bases and at J to 3 bases, leaving 9 bases not matched to a gene. CDR3 length: 15 amino acids. Written as DNA, the CDR3 is TGCGCCAGCAGCTACCTGGGGACAGAGAGCTACGAGCAGTACTTC. This codes for CASSYLGTESYEQYF.

The chain links TRBV30 to TRBJ1-1; 9 bases are shared with TRBD1. The CDR3 extends over 13 amino acids. Trimming cost V 5 bases and J 7 bases; bases outside gene matches: 8. In germline, CDR1 is GTSNPN, CDR2 SVGIG (reference sequence). CDR3 region: CAWWGQGKNEAFF. The CDR3 nucleotides are TGTGCCTGGTGGGGACAGGGCAAGAATGAAGCTTTCTTT.

The V and J genes are TRBV7-3 and TRBJ1-1; 11 bases line up with TRBD1. This CDR3 has 15 residues. CDR1 and CDR2 from the germline V gene are SGHTA and FQGTGA. V lost 6 bases, J lost 1 base, and 4 bases stayed unmatched. The CDR3 DNA sequence: TGTGCCAGCAGTCGGACAGGGGGCCAGAACACTGAAGCTTTCTTT. It yields the protein CASSRTGGQNTEAFF. The full variable domain, in which reference TRBV7-3 and TRBJ1-1 provide the parts outside the CDR3, is GAGVSQTPSNKVTEKGKYVELRCDPISGHTALYWYRQSLGQGPEFLIYFQGTGAADDSGLPNDRFFAVRPEGSVSTLKIQRTERGDSAVYLCASSRTGGQNTEAFFGQGTRLTVV.

The V gene is TRBV6-1, the J gene TRBJ2-7; 10 bases fit TRBD2. Germline V gene data show CDR1 as MNHNS and CDR2 as SASEGT. The CDR3 is 17 amino acids. Germline trimming cut 2 bases from V and 3 bases from J; bases unmatched to any gene: 10. The CDR3 sequence: CASSELSWTSGFYEQYF. The CDR3 DNA reads TGTGCCAGCAGTGAACTCTCTTGGACTAGCGGCTTCTACGAGCAGTACTTC.

The chain employs TRBV12-5 and TRBJ2-5; D gene ambiguous. The CDR3 length is 11 residues. Germline V lookup: CDR1 LGHNT, CDR2 FRNRAP. V lost 5 bases and J lost 5, with 6 bases in between. CDR3 amino acids: CASGQGETQYF. The CDR3 DNA follows: TGTGCTAGTGGTCAAGGGGAGACCCAGTACTTC. The entire variable domain, with the rest obtained from reference TRBV12-5 and TRBJ2-5, is as follows: DARVTQTPRHKVTEMGQEVTMRCQPILGHNTVFWYRQTMMQGLELLAYFRNRAPLDDSGMPKDRFSAEMPDATLATLKIQPSEPRDSAVYFCASGQGETQYFGPGTRLLVL.

The rearrangement links TRBV21-1 to TRBJ2-2. TRBV21-1 corresponds to a pseudogene. This CDR3 comprises 17 residues. CDR3 loop: CASSKDVRDLRPGELFF. The CDR3 DNA reads as TGTGCCAGCAGCAAAGATGTCCGGGACCTGCGTCCCGGGGAGCTGTTTTTT.

The chain uses TRBV5-3 and TRBJ1-1; 7 nucleotides line up with TRBD1. TRBV5-3 has ORF status, its function being uncertain. CDR3 length equals 18 residues. V gave up 3 bases and J gave up 1 base; unmatched junction bases: 15. CDR3 DNA sequence: TGTGCCAGAAGCTCCGACAGGGTATGCCTTTTTAAGAACACTGAAGCTTTCTTT. It is translated as CARSSDRVCLFKNTEAFF.

The genes are TRBV5-1 and TRBJ2-1, with a tentative D call TRBD1 (5 bases). Germline-derived CDR1 and CDR2 are SGHRS and YFSETQ. Trimming took 4 bases from V and 4 from J, leaving 15 bases between them. CDR3 length: 15 amino acids. CDR3 sequence reads: CASSLQGGWYNEQFF. CDR3 DNA: TGCGCCAGCAGCCTGCAGGGTGGTTGGTACAATGAGCAGTTCTTC.

The chain has TRBV5-6 and TRBJ2-3; 11 nucleotides align to TRBD2. J was trimmed by 3 bases and V by 4 bases; bases with no gene match: 4. Germline loops: CDR1 SGHDT, CDR2 YYEEEE. This CDR3 spans 15 amino acids. The CDR3 nucleotides are TGTGCCAGCAGCAAGGGACTAGCGGAAACAGATACGCAGTATTTT. Translated, it gives CASSKGLAETDTQYF.

The V and J genes are TRBV6-5 and TRBJ1-2; a possible D gene is TRBD1 (5 bases). V lost 0 bases to trimming and J lost 8 bases, with 19 bases between them. Germline V CDR1 and CDR2: MNHEY, SVGAGI. This CDR3 has 16 residues. In DNA form, the CDR3 reads TGTGCCAGCAGTTACTCGACCGGGGACGGGAGGGAAGGCTACACCTTC. Translation: CASSYSTGDGREGYTF.

The chain carries TRBV9 and TRBJ2-1; 10 positions agree with TRBD2. The trim removed 3 bases at V and 6 bases at J, leaving 6 bases unmatched. CDR1 is SGDLS and CDR2 is YYNGEE in the germline V gene. The CDR3 consists of 15 residues. CDR3 residues: CASSGGAGGRNEQFF. As DNA, the CDR3 is TGTGCCAGCAGCGGGGGAGCGGGAGGGCGCAATGAGCAGTTCTTC.

The sample holds a few counts of this clone. V gene TRBV7-9 combines with J gene TRBJ1-5; a weak D match, TRBD1 (6 bases). Germline V lookup: CDR1 SEHNR, CDR2 FQNEAQ (reference sequence). Deletions cut 2 bases from V and 14 bases from J, with 10 bases between. There are 11 residues in the CDR3. CDR3 coding DNA: TGTGCCAGCAGCTTAACAGGGACCAAGCATTTT. Translated: CASSLTGTKHF.

The rearrangement uses TRBV18 and TRBJ1-2; 7 bases map to TRBD1. This CDR3 contains 15 residues. CDR1 and CDR2 (germline): KGHSH, LQKENI. V was clipped by 2 bases and J by 6 bases; unmatched bases: 9. The CDR3 DNA follows: TGTGCCAGCTCACCATTCCGAGGGACAGTGGATGGCTACACCTTC. Translation: CASSPFRGTVDGYTF. Combining the CDR3 with reference TRBV18 and TRBJ1-2 gives the whole variable domain NAGVMQNPRHLVRRRGQEARLRCSPMKGHSHVYWYRQLPEEGLKFMVYLQKENIIDESGMPKERFSAEFPKEGPSILRIQQVVRGDSAAYFCASSPFRGTVDGYTFGSGTRLTVV.

This chain uses TRBV27 with TRBJ2-7; D unresolved. Between the trimmed V and J ends, which lost 2 bases and 3 bases, there was a span of 11 bases. Looked up from germline, CDR1 is MNHEY and CDR2 is SMNVEV (reference sequence). This CDR3 comprises 14 residues. In DNA form, the CDR3 reads TGTGCCAGCAGTTTACGCCCAGCGAACTACGAGCAGTACTTC. This gives the protein CASSLRPANYEQYF.

This clone has a single count. V usage is TRBV6-6 and J usage is TRBJ1-1; 9 bases line up with TRBD1. V was clipped by 5 bases and J by 1 base; unmatched bases: 2. The CDR3 covers 14 residues. Looked up from germline, CDR1 is MNHNY and CDR2 is SVGAGI (reference sequence). The CDR3 region has the DNA TGTGCCAGCAGTCCGGGACAGGGGAACACTGAAGCTTTCTTT. It specifies CASSPGQGNTEAFF.

This sequence joins TRBV2 and TRBJ1-5; 7 nucleotides line up with TRBD1. Germline V CDR1 and CDR2: SNHLY, FYNNEI. The CDR3 is 14 amino acids. With V trimmed by 4 bases and J by 4 bases, 4 bases remained unmatched. CDR3 protein: CASSVDRRNQPQHF. The CDR3 nucleotides read TGTGCCAGCAGTGTGGACAGGCGGAATCAGCCCCAGCATTTT.

This clone was found a few times. V and J are TRBV29-1 and TRBJ1-1, with 9 bases aligning to TRBD1. With V trimmed by 4 bases and J by 6 bases, 9 bases remained unmatched. This CDR3 is built from 14 residues. Germline loops: CDR1 SQVTM, CDR2 ANQGSEA. This CDR3 reads CSVAGQGQGAEAFF. For the CDR3, the DNA is TGCAGCGTTGCCGGACAGGGGCAGGGAGCTGAAGCTTTCTTT.

The V call is TRBV15, the J call TRBJ2-5; D remains unclear. Trimming stripped 0 bases from V and 1 base from J, with 3 bases between. The length of the CDR3 is 13 residues. Germline V gene sequence: CDR1 LNHNV, CDR2 YYDKDF (reference sequence). The CDR3 loop is CATSREIQETQYF. CDR3 sequence (DNA): TGTGCCACCAGCAGAGAGATCCAAGAGACCCAGTACTTC.

The gene calls are TRBV9 and TRBJ2-3; D possibly corresponds to TRBD1 (6 bases). The V end lost 5 bases, the J end lost 4 bases, and 14 bases lay between the germline ends. CDR1 SGDLS and CDR2 YYNGEE come from the germline V gene. CDR3 length: 14 amino acids. CDR3 residues: CASRGAGDPDTQYF. The DNA of the CDR3 is TGTGCCAGCAGGGGGGCAGGGGATCCAGATACGCAGTATTTT.

This clone has more than one count but fewer than ten. This chain links TRBV30 with TRBJ1-5; D not certain. The germline gives CDR1 GTSNPN, CDR2 SVGIG (reference sequence). The CDR3 consists of 13 residues. V shed 3 bases and J shed 7 bases, with 13 bases lying between them. The CDR3 is CAWSVDPGQPQHF. The DNA of the CDR3 is TGTGCCTGGAGCGTGGATCCGGGGCAGCCCCAGCATTTT.

This sequence joins TRBV9 and TRBJ2-2, with no clear D. Germline assignment: CDR1 SGDLS and CDR2 YYNGEE. The CDR3 is 12 residues long. Between the trimmed V and J ends, which lost 0 bases and 5 bases, there was a span of 2 bases. For the CDR3, the DNA is TGTGCCAGCAGCGTAGTTACCGGGGAGCTGTTTTTT. It yields the protein CASSVVTGELFF.

The chain carries TRBV4-1 and TRBJ2-5; 14 nucleotides align to TRBD2. The ends lost 0 bases at V and 3 bases at J; junction bases unmatched: 3. CDR1 is MGHRA and CDR2 is YSYEKL in the germline V gene. CDR3 length: 17 amino acids. The CDR3 DNA is TGCGCCAGCAGCCAAGAGGGACTAGCGGGAGAAGAAGAGACCCAGTACTTC. Its protein is CASSQEGLAGEEETQYF.

V is TRBV11-3 and J is TRBJ2-1, with 9 bases lining up with TRBD2. The CDR3 extends over 14 amino acids. Germline V gives CDR1 SGHNT, CDR2 YENEEA. The V gene end was trimmed by 5 bases and the J gene end by 8 bases; junction bases not matched to a gene: 7. Here the CDR3 DNA reads TGTGCCAGCAGCAACGGGACTAGCTTTGATGAGCAGTTCTTC. As protein: CASSNGTSFDEQFF.

J is TRBJ1-2 and V is TRBV7-9; TRBD1 agrees at 7 bases. Germline CDR1 reads SEHNR; CDR2 reads FQNEAQ (reference sequence). After removal of 6 bases from V and 4 bases from J, the junction contained 8 bases not matched to a gene. This CDR3 region has 14 residues. The CDR3 spells CASSRTGTGYGYTF. Written as DNA, the CDR3 is TGTGCCAGCAGTCGGACAGGAACGGGCTATGGCTACACCTTC. Together with reference TRBV7-9 and TRBJ1-2, the CDR3 gives the full variable domain: DTGVSQNPRHKITKRGQNVTFRCDPISEHNRLYWYRQTLGQGPEFLTYFQNEAQLEKSRLLSDRFSAERPKGSFSTLEIQRTEQGDSAMYLCASSRTGTGYGYTFGSGTRLTVV.

J is TRBJ1-4 and V is TRBV4-1, with a weak D call TRBD1 (6 bases). The germline V gene encodes CDR1 MGHRA and CDR2 YSYEKL. This CDR3 contains 16 residues. Trimming pared 7 bases from V and 3 bases from J, leaving 18 bases between. The CDR3 DNA is TGCGCCAGCACTTTAGGGAAGGGGGGTTCTAATGAAAAACTGTTTTTT. This sequence encodes CASTLGKGGSNEKLFF.

The CDR3 DNA reads TGTGCCAGCTCACCCGTAATGAGACCGCGTAAGAGGCAAGAGACCCAGTACTTC. Translating it yields CASSPVMRPRKRQETQYF. The V gene is TRBV18, the J gene TRBJ2-5; no reliable D call. Germline CDR1 and CDR2: KGHSH and LQKENI. V dropped 3 bases and J dropped 2 bases, with 22 bases sitting between them. The CDR3 is 18 amino acids.